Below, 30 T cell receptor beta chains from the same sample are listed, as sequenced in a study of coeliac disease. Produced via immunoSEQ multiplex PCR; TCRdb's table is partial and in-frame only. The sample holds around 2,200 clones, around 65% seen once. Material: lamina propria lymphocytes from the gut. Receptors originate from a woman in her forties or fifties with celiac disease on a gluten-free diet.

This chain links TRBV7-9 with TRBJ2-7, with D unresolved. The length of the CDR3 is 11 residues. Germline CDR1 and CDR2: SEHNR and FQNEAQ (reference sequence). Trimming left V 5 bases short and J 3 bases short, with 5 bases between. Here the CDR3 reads CASSPVYEQYF. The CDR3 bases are TGTGCCAGCAGCCCCGTCTACGAGCAGTACTTC.

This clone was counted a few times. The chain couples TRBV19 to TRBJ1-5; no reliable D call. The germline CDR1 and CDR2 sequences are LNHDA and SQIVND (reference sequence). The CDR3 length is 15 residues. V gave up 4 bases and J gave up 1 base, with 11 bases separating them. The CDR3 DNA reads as TGTGCCAGTAGTAAGGGAGGGTCGAGCAATCAGCCCCAGCATTTT. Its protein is CASSKGGSSNQPQHF.

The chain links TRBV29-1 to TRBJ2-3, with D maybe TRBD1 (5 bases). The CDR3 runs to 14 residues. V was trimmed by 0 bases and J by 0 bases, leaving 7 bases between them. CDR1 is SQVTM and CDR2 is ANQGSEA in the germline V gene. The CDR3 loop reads CSVEDRVSTDTQYF. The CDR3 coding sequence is TGCAGCGTTGAAGACAGGGTTAGCACAGATACGCAGTATTTT.

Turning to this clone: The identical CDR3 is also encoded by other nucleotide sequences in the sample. This CDR3 reads CASSLGLAEGSGELFF. The CDR3, as DNA: TGTGCCAGCAGCCTTGGACTAGCAGAGGGTTCCGGGGAGCTGTTTTTT. The chain couples TRBV11-3 to TRBJ2-2; 8 bases agree with TRBD2. V lost 5 bases and J lost 6; bases outside the gene matches: 11. The CDR3 has 16 residues. Germline lookup yields CDR1 SGHNT and CDR2 YENEEA.

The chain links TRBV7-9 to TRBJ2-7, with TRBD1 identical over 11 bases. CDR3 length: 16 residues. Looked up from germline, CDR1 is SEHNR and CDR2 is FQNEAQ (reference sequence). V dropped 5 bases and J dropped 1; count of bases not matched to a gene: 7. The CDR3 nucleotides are TGTGCCAGCAGCCCCGGGACAGGGGGGATTTCCTACGAGCAGTACTTC. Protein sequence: CASSPGTGGISYEQYF.

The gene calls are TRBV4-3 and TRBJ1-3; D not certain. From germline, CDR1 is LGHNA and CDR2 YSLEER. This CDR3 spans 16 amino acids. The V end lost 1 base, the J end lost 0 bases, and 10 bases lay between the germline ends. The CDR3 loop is CASSQGLSASGNTIYF. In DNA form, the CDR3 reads TGCGCCAGCAGCCAAGGACTGAGCGCCTCTGGAAACACCATATATTTT.

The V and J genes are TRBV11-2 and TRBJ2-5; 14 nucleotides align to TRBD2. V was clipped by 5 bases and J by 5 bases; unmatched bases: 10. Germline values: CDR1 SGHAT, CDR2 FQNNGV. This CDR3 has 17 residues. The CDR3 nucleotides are TGTGCCAGCAGCCCCGGGACTAGCGGGGGACTGTTGGAGACCCAGTACTTC. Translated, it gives CASSPGTSGGLLETQYF. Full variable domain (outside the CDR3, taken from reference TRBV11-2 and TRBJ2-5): EAGVAQSPRYKIIEKRQSVAFWCNPISGHATLYWYQQILGQGPKLLIQFQNNGVVDDSQLPKDRFSAERLKGVDSTLKIQPAKLEDSAVYLCASSPGTSGGLLETQYFGPGTRLLVL.

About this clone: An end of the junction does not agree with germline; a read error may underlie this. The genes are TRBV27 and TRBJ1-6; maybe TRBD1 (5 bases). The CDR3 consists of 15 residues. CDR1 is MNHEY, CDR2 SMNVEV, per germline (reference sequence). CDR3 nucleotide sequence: TGTGCCAGCAGTTCAAGGGGCCCCTACAATTCACCCCTCCACTTT. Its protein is CASSSRGPYNSPLHF.

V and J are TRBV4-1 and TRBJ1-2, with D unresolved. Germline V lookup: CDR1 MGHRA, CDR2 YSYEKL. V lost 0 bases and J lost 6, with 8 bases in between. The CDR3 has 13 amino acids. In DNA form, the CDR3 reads TGCGCCAGCAGCCAAGACCTCGGAGATGGCTACACCTTC. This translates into CASSQDLGDGYTF.

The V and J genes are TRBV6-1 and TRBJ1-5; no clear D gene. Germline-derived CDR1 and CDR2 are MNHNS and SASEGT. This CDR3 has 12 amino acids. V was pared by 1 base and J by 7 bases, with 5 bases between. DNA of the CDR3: TGTGCCAGCAGTGAAGGGGCACAGCCCCAGCATTTT. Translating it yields CASSEGAQPQHF.

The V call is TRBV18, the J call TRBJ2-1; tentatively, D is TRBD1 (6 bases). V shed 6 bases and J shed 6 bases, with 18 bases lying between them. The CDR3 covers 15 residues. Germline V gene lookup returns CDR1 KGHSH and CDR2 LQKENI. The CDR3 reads CASSRLTQQGNEQFF. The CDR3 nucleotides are TGTGCCAGCTCCCGGCTTACCCAACAGGGCAATGAGCAGTTCTTC.

The CDR3 nucleotides are TGTGCCAGCAACAACAGGGGCCGGGACACTGAAGCTTTCTTT. It codes for CASNNRGRDTEAFF. The V and J genes are TRBV6-1 and TRBJ1-1, with 7 bases aligning to TRBD1. Germline CDR1 and CDR2: MNHNS and SASEGT. With V trimmed by 7 bases and J by 3 bases, 8 bases remained unmatched. This CDR3 comprises 14 residues.

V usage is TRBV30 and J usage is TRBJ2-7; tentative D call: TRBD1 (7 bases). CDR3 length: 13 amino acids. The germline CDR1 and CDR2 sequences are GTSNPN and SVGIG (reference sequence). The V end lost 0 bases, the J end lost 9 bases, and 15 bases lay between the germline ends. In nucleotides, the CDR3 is TGTGCCTGGAGTGTAGGAGGGGGCGCCGGGCAGTACTTC. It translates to CAWSVGGGAGQYF.

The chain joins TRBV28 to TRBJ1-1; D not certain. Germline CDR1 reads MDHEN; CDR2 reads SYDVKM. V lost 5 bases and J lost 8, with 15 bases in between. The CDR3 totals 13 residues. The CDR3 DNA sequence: TGTGCCAGCAGTAAGCCGTCGGCAGCGGAAGCTTTCTTT. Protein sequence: CASSKPSAAEAFF.

Here the CDR3 reads CASSDGLAGGTQETQYF. CDR3 nucleotide sequence: TGTGCCAGCAGCGATGGACTAGCGGGGGGGACCCAAGAGACCCAGTACTTC. This chain connects TRBV9 to TRBJ2-5; 15 positions match TRBD2. The CDR3 runs to 17 residues. CDR1 is SGDLS, CDR2 YYNGEE, per germline. J lost 1 base, V lost 3 bases, and 4 bases had no gene match.

The CDR3 region has the DNA TGTGCCAGCAGCGGACAGGGCATCTATAATTCACCCCTCCACTTT. This sequence encodes CASSGQGIYNSPLHF. The chain is built from TRBV7-2 and TRBJ1-6; 8 bases fit TRBD1. Trimming removed 5 bases from V and 3 bases from J; junction bases left unmatched: 3. Germline CDR1 and CDR2: SGHTA and FQGNSA. The CDR3 sequence is 15 residues long.

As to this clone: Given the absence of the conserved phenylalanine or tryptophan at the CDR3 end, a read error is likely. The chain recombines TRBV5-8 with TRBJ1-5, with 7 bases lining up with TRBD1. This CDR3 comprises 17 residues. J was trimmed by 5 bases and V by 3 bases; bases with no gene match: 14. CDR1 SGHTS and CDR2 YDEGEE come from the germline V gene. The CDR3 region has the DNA TGTGCCAGCAGCTCGGGGGGGCATAGACAGGGTGATCAGCCCCAGCATCTT. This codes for CASSSGGHRQGDQPQHL.

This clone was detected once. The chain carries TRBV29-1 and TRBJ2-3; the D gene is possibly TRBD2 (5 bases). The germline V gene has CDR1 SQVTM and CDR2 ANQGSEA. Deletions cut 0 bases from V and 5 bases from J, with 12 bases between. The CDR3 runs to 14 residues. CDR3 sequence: CSVEDERAGDTQYF. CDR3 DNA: TGCAGCGTTGAAGATGAAAGGGCGGGAGATACGCAGTATTTT.

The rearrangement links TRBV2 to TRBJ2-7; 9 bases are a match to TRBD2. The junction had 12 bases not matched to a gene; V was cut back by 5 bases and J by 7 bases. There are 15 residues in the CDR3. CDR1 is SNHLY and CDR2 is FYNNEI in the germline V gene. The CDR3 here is CASSQQGGLAREQYF. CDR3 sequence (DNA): TGTGCCAGCAGTCAACAGGGAGGACTAGCGCGGGAGCAGTACTTC.

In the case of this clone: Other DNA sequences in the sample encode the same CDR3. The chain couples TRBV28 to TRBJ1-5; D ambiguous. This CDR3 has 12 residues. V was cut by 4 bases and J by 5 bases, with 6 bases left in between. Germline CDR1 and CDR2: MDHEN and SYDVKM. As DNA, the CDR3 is TGTGCCAGCAGTTCTAGGTATCAGCCCCAGCATTTT. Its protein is CASSSRYQPQHF.

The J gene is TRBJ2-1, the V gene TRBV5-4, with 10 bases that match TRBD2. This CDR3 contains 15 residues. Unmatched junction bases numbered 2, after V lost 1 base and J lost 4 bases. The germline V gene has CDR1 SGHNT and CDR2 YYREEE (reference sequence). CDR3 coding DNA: TGTGCCAGCAGCTTGAGCGGGGGGGCTTACAATGAGCAGTTCTTC. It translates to CASSLSGGAYNEQFF. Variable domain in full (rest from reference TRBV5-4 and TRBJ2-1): ETGVTQSPTHLIKTRGQQVTLRCSSQSGHNTVSWYQQALGQGPQFIFQYYREEENGRGNFPPRFSGLQFPNYSSELNVNALELDDSALYLCASSLSGGAYNEQFFGPGTRLTVL.

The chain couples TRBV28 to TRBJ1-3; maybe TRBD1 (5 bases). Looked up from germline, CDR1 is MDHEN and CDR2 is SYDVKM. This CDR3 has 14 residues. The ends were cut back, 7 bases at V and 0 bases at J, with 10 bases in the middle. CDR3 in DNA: TGTGCCAGCACGACAGTCCTCTCTGGAAACACCATATATTTT. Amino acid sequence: CASTTVLSGNTIYF.

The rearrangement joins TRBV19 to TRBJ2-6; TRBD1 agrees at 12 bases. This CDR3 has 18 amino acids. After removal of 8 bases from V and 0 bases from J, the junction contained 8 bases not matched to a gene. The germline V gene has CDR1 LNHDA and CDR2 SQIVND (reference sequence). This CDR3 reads CASARDRGLLSGANVLTF. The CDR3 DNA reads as TGTGCCAGTGCCCGGGACAGGGGGCTTCTCTCTGGGGCCAACGTCCTGACTTTC.

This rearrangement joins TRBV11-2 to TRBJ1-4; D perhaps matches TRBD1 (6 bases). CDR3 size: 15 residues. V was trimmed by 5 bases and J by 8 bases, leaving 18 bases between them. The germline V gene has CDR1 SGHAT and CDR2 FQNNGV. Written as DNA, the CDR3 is TGTGCCAGCAGCAAAATCTGGGGGCCGGAGGAAAAACTGTTTTTT. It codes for CASSKIWGPEEKLFF. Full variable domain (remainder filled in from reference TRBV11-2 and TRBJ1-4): EAGVAQSPRYKIIEKRQSVAFWCNPISGHATLYWYQQILGQGPKLLIQFQNNGVVDDSQLPKDRFSAERLKGVDSTLKIQPAKLEDSAVYLCASSKIWGPEEKLFFGSGTQLSVL.

CDR3 DNA sequence: TGTGCCATCAGCAAGGACAGGGTCCTCTCTGGAAACACCATATATTTT. This gives the protein CAISKDRVLSGNTIYF. V gene TRBV10-3 combines with J gene TRBJ1-3; 8 bases match TRBD1. CDR3 size: 16 residues. Germline CDR1 ENHRY, CDR2 SYGVKD. The ends lost 6 bases at V and 0 bases at J; junction bases unmatched: 7.

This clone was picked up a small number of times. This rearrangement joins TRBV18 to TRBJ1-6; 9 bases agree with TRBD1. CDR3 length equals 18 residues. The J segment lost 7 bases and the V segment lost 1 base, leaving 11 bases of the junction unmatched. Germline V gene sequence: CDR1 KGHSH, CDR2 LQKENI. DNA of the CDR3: TGTGCCAGCTCACCACGTCAGGACAGGGGACTCCTAAATTCACCCCTCCACTTT. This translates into CASSPRQDRGLLNSPLHF. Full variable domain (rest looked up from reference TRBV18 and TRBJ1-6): NAGVMQNPRHLVRRRGQEARLRCSPMKGHSHVYWYRQLPEEGLKFMVYLQKENIIDESGMPKERFSAEFPKEGPSILRIQQVVRGDSAAYFCASSPRQDRGLLNSPLHFGNGTRLTVT.

CDR3 nucleotides: TGTGCCAGCAGCAAACGGACTAGCGGGGGGGCAGATACGCAGTATTTT. Its translation: CASSKRTSGGADTQYF. The V and J genes are TRBV11-1 and TRBJ2-3; 15 bases are shared with TRBD2. There are 16 residues in the CDR3. V lost 5 bases, J lost 4 bases, and 4 bases stayed unmatched. Germline V gene lookup returns CDR1 SGHAT and CDR2 FQDESV (reference sequence).

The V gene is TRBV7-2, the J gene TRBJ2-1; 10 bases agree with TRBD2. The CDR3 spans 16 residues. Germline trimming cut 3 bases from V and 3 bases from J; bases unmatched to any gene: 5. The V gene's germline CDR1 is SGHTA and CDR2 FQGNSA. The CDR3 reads CASSFQTSGYYNEQFF. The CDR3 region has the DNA TGTGCCAGCAGCTTCCAGACTAGCGGGTACTACAATGAGCAGTTCTTC.

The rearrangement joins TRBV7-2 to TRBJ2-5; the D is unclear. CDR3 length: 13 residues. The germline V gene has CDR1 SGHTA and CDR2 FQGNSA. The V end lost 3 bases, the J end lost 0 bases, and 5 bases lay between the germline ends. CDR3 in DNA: TGTGCCAGCAGCTTCGCGTACCAAGAGACCCAGTACTTC. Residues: CASSFAYQETQYF.

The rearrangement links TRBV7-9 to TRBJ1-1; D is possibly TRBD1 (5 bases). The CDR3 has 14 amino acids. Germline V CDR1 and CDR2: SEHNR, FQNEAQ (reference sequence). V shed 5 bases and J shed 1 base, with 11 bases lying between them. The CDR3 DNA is TGTGCCAGCAGCCCTAGGGGCCAGAACACTGAAGCTTTCTTT. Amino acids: CASSPRGQNTEAFF.